This T cell receptor beta chain was profiled in a study of identical twins. Whole-study results and caveats: Cord blood's abundant beta clonotypes had fewer insertions, unlike memory repertoires. Out-of-frame sharing of TCR alpha in monozygotic twins was underestimated by models.

The CDR3 is 13 amino acids. Germline assignment: CDR1 ENHRY and CDR2 SYGVKD. Notes on this clonotype: Antigen unknown. The junction departs from germline at one end; a sequencing error may be responsible.

TCRdb called the 5' RACE reads again in MiXCR, with one record for every CDR3 protein. Seen here are about 340,000 distinct CDR3 sequences, around 9% observed once, and the top ten hold around 8.6%. The gene calls are TRBV10-3 and TRBJ2-1; no firm D call. This TCR was recovered from a woman aged 45-59 years in good health. The sequencing sample was made of naive T cells sorted from blood. The CDR3 region has the DNA TGTGCCATCAGGGAGTCGTCCTACAATGAGCAGTTCTTC. This translates into CAIRESSYNEQFF.